The 16 T cell receptor beta chains presented below share a single source sample, sequenced in a study of blood T cell repertoires in COVID-19. Produced via immunoSEQ multiplex PCR; TCRdb's table is partial and in-frame only. The table shows about 180,000 clones, with about 85% occurring only once. Sequenced sample: peripheral blood. These receptors were obtained from an elderly man with COVID-19, enrolled during active disease.

This clone was picked up one time. The rearrangement joins TRBV9 to TRBJ2-7, with D tentatively TRBD2 (5 bases). The CDR3 covers 14 residues. Trimming stripped 0 bases from V and 2 bases from J, with 9 bases between. Germline V gene sequence: CDR1 SGDLS, CDR2 YYNGEE. CDR3 nucleotide sequence: TGTGCCAGCAGCGTAGGTAGCGAGGCCTACGAGCAGTACTTC. This codes for CASSVGSEAYEQYF.

The chain is built from TRBV7-3 and TRBJ1-1; the D is unclear. In germline, CDR1 is SGHTA, CDR2 FQGTGA. Trimming shortened V by 5 bases and J by 0 bases, and 7 bases separated the two germline ends. There are 13 residues in the CDR3. In nucleotides, the CDR3 is TGTGCCAGCAGCCCCAACATGAACACTGAAGCTTTCTTT. Translation gives CASSPNMNTEAFF.

The chain employs TRBV6-5 and TRBJ1-5; TRBD1 might be the D (6 bases). The length of the CDR3 is 12 residues. The germline V gene encodes CDR1 MNHEY and CDR2 SVGAGI. V dropped 11 bases and J dropped 4 bases, with 12 bases sitting between them. The CDR3 DNA follows: TGTGCCGGGGGAGGGGGGAATCAGCCCCAGCATTTT. Translation gives CAGGGGNQPQHF.

This chain connects TRBV5-1 to TRBJ2-1; TRBD2 matches 12 bases. There are 14 residues in the CDR3. J lost 15 bases, V lost 3 bases, and 10 bases had no gene match. CDR1 and CDR2 (germline): SGHRS, YFSETQ. Here the CDR3 DNA reads TGCGCCAGCAGCTCGACTCTAGCGGGGGGGCCTTGGTTCTTC. It specifies CASSSTLAGGPWFF.

The CDR3 region is CASSPSGTRTYGDGYTF. Here the CDR3 DNA reads TGTGCCAGCAGCCCCTCCGGGACTCGGACTTATGGAGATGGCTACACCTTC. This rearrangement joins TRBV7-2 to TRBJ1-2; a weak D match, TRBD1 (5 bases). V lost 5 bases, J lost 6 bases, and 25 bases lay in between. The CDR3 length is 17 residues. The germline CDR1 and CDR2 sequences are SGHTA and FQGNSA. Variable domain in full (rest from reference TRBV7-2 and TRBJ1-2): GAGVSQSPSNKVTEKGKDVELRCDPISGHTALYWYRQSLGQGLEFLIYFQGNSAPDKSGLPSDRFSAERTGGSVSTLTIQRTQQEDSAVYLCASSPSGTRTYGDGYTFGSGTRLTVV.

V is TRBV28 and J is TRBJ2-7; tentatively, D is TRBD2 (6 bases). Germline V CDR1 and CDR2: MDHEN, SYDVKM. V lost 7 bases, J lost 7 bases, and 20 bases lay in between. CDR3 size: 14 residues. CDR3 sequence reads: CASTRPGTLGEQYF. For the CDR3, the DNA is TGTGCCAGCACCCGTCCCGGGACTTTGGGGGAGCAGTACTTC.

V is TRBV19 and J is TRBJ1-1; D not certain. Per germline, CDR1 LNHDA and CDR2 SQIVND (reference sequence). The CDR3 length is 17 residues. V was pared by 1 base and J by 2 bases, with 17 bases between. The CDR3 sequence is CASSIGPLGRGNTEAFF. DNA of the CDR3: TGTGCCAGTAGTATAGGGCCCCTCGGACGGGGAAACACTGAAGCTTTCTTT.

V is TRBV13 and J is TRBJ2-7, with 7 bases that match TRBD2. After removal of 2 bases from V and 2 bases from J, the junction contained 6 bases not matched to a gene. The CDR3 sequence is 15 residues long. CDR1 is PRHDT, CDR2 FYEKMQ, per germline (reference sequence). The CDR3 is CASSLSSGRTYEQYF. For the CDR3, the DNA is TGTGCCAGCAGCTTAAGTAGCGGGCGAACCTACGAGCAGTACTTC.

The V call is TRBV19, the J call TRBJ1-3; D is perhaps TRBD1 (5 bases). CDR1 LNHDA and CDR2 SQIVND come from the germline V gene (reference sequence). The CDR3 is made up of 15 amino acids. V was pared by 8 bases and J by 0 bases, with 14 bases between. CDR3 amino acids: CASQVRDSSGNTIYF. The CDR3 nucleotides read TGTGCCAGTCAAGTTCGTGACAGCTCTGGAAACACCATATATTTT.

This clone was found once. This chain uses TRBV10-3 with TRBJ1-3; 7 nucleotides align to TRBD1. V was pared by 5 bases and J by 0 bases, with 4 bases of the junction left unmatched. The CDR3 is 15 residues long. From germline, CDR1 is ENHRY and CDR2 SYGVKD. For the CDR3, the DNA is TGTGCCATCAGTTCGACAGGGTCCTCTGGAAACACCATATATTTT. The encoded protein is CAISSTGSSGNTIYF.

This chain uses TRBV7-2 with TRBJ1-5; 11 nucleotides match TRBD1. This CDR3 has 19 amino acids. The germline gives CDR1 SGHTA, CDR2 FQGNSA. V lost 4 bases, J lost 1 base, and 12 bases stayed unmatched. The CDR3, as DNA: TGTGCCAGCAGCTGGGACAGGGGGTTTACTAGAGAGAGCAATCAGCCCCAGCATTTT. This encodes CASSWDRGFTRESNQPQHF.

The chain employs TRBV7-2 and TRBJ2-5; weak D call: TRBD2 (5 bases). The CDR3 is made up of 14 amino acids. V was clipped by 5 bases and J by 0 bases, with 10 bases between them. Looked up from germline, CDR1 is SGHTA and CDR2 is FQGNSA. CDR3 sequence: CASSETRYQETQYF. In nucleotides, the CDR3 is TGTGCCAGCAGCGAAACTAGGTACCAAGAGACCCAGTACTTC.

This clone was recorded only once. The chain employs TRBV5-1 and TRBJ2-1; 10 positions match TRBD1. CDR3 length: 15 residues. Looked up from germline, CDR1 is SGHRS and CDR2 is YFSETQ. The junction had 2 bases not matched to a gene; V was cut back by 4 bases and J by 1 base. The CDR3 region is CASSGTGESYNEQFF. In DNA, the CDR3 is TGCGCCAGCAGCGGGACAGGGGAGTCCTACAATGAGCAGTTCTTC. Full variable domain (remainder filled in from reference TRBV5-1 and TRBJ2-1): KAGVTQTPRYLIKTRGQQVTLSCSPISGHRSVSWYQQTPGQGLQFLFEYFSETQRNKGNFPGRFSGRQFSNSRSEMNVSTLELGDSALYLCASSGTGESYNEQFFGPGTRLTVL.

The chain combines TRBV1 with TRBJ1-3; the D call TRBD1 from the table was never checked on the DNA. TRBV1 is noted as a pseudogene. This CDR3 spans 18 amino acids. The CDR3 coding sequence is TGCACCAGCAGCCAAAACGTTCCGACAGGAAAGTTGGGAAACACCATATATTTT. Protein: CTSSQNVPTGKLGNTIYF.

The CDR3 here is CATQGRVDTEAFF. The CDR3 coding sequence is TGTGCCACCCAGGGTCGGGTGGACACTGAAGCTTTCTTT. The chain recombines TRBV6-6 with TRBJ1-1; a weak D match, TRBD1 (5 bases). Trimming removed 10 bases from V and 3 bases from J, with 15 bases in between. Germline V gives CDR1 MNHNY, CDR2 SVGAGI (reference sequence). This CDR3 spans 13 amino acids.

This chain connects TRBV3-1 (or the pseudogene TRBV3-2) to TRBJ2-5; 10 nucleotides align to TRBD2. The germline gives CDR1 LGHDT, CDR2 YNNKEL (reference sequence). Trimming took 8 bases from V and 1 from J; bases not matched to a gene: 10. This CDR3 has 16 residues. CDR3 sequence: CASSLRSGGGQETQYF. CDR3 DNA sequence: TGTGCCAGCTCTCTGCGAAGCGGGGGGGGCCAAGAGACCCAGTACTTC.